The entry below gives a single TCR beta chain sequence along with its context. Libraries were prepared by immunoSEQ multiplex PCR; TCRdb keeps only in-frame clonotypes and omits some of them. The sample lists 150,000 to 200,000 clones, approximately 90% seen once, with 2.5% to 3.5% in the top ten. This specimen comes from a study of cytomegalovirus exposure and HLA in healthy donors. V was shortened by 3 bases and J by 1 base, with 8 bases between the two germline ends. In germline, CDR1 is WNHNN, CDR2 SYGVQD (reference sequence). CDR3 length equals 14 residues. This TCR was recovered from a man aged 18 to 30 in good health and CMV-seronegative. The chain carries TRBV10-1 and TRBJ2-3; D call uncertain. Sequenced sample: PBMCs. CDR3 amino acids: CASSDARGTDTQYF. The CDR3 DNA follows: TGCGCCAGCAGTGACGCTCGGGGCACAGATACGCAGTATTTT.